This TCR beta chain was captured by sequencing in a study of T cells in tuberculosis. The V gene end was trimmed by 4 bases and the J gene end by 4 bases; junction bases not matched to a gene: 3. The CDR3 covers 15 residues. Germline V CDR1 and CDR2: SGHVS, FNYEAQ. Sequenced by immunoSEQ multiplex PCR; TCRdb stores in-frame clones only, minus some. This table has 55,000 to 60,000 clones, roughly 90% appearing once. Sorting used thawed, overnight-rested PBMC stained with anti-CD3, a viability dye and GMM-loaded CD1B tetramer. C32 glucose monomycolate from Rhodococcus equi was loaded onto the CD1B tetramers.

This chain uses TRBV7-6 with TRBJ2-7, with 14 bases fitting TRBD2. The sequenced sample was CD1b-GMM tetramer-negative cells sorted from PBMCs. The TCR sequence derives from an adult woman with latent tuberculosis. The chain's CDR3 is CASSSGLAGAYEQYF. In nucleotides, the CDR3 is TGTGCCAGCAGCTCGGGACTAGCGGGAGCTTACGAGCAGTACTTC.